This passage covers 25 T cell receptor beta chains from one sample sequenced in a study of T cell changes during pregnancy in multiple sclerosis. The method was immunoSEQ multiplex PCR; TCRdb's version includes in-frame clones alone and lacks a portion of them. This sample has 58,000 or so clones, with approximately 92% found just once. Material: peripheral blood, obtained in the first trimester of pregnancy. These receptors were collected from a female donor with multiple sclerosis, enrolled in a pregnancy study.

This clone was seen a few times. This chain joins TRBV4-3 and TRBJ1-2, with 8 nucleotides matching TRBD1. Germline V gene data show CDR1 as LGHNA and CDR2 as YSLEER. The CDR3 covers 14 residues. V was clipped by 1 base and J by 13 bases; unmatched bases: 11. CDR3 DNA sequence: TGCGCCAGCAGCCAAGCACGGACAGGGATAGGTCGCACCTTC. This translates into CASSQARTGIGRTF.

This clone occurred a few times. J is TRBJ2-7 and V is TRBV11-3; 10 bases are shared with TRBD2. V gave up 0 bases and J gave up 9 bases; unmatched junction bases: 8. Germline lookup yields CDR1 SGHNT and CDR2 YENEEA. The CDR3 is 15 amino acids. The CDR3 DNA follows: TGTGCCAGCAGCTTAGAACCCCTAGCGGGAGAAGGGCAGTACTTC. It yields the protein CASSLEPLAGEGQYF.

V and J are TRBV5-1 and TRBJ2-3; the match to TRBD1 covers 7 bases. This CDR3 is 15 amino acids long. Per germline, CDR1 SGHRS and CDR2 YFSETQ. Trimming cost V 0 bases and J 2 bases; bases outside gene matches: 3. CDR3 protein: CASSLADRVTDTQYF. The CDR3 DNA follows: TGCGCCAGCAGCTTGGCCGACAGGGTCACAGATACGCAGTATTTT.

The CDR3 DNA follows: TGTGCCAGCAGCCTAAACGACAGGGGGTCCTACAATGAGCAGTTCTTC. Protein sequence: CASSLNDRGSYNEQFF. The chain employs TRBV5-4 and TRBJ2-1; TRBD1 matches 9 bases. This CDR3 has 16 residues. V shed 4 bases and J 1 base; nucleotides not matched to a gene: 6. Per germline, CDR1 SGHNT and CDR2 YYREEE (reference sequence).

V is TRBV19 and J is TRBJ2-1; 9 nucleotides align to TRBD2. Germline V gene lookup returns CDR1 LNHDA and CDR2 SQIVND (reference sequence). Trimming cost V 3 bases and J 0 bases; bases outside gene matches: 9. The CDR3 sequence is 18 residues long. The CDR3 protein is CASSIRSGSKSSYNEQFF. For the CDR3, the DNA is TGTGCCAGTAGTATCCGTAGCGGGAGTAAATCCTCCTACAATGAGCAGTTCTTC. The whole variable domain, filled in from reference TRBV19 and TRBJ2-1, reads DGGITQSPKYLFRKEGQNVTLSCEQNLNHDAMYWYRQDPGQGLRLIYYSQIVNDFQKGDIAEGYSVSREKKESFPLTVTSAQKNPTAFYLCASSIRSGSKSSYNEQFFGPGTRLTVL.

The chain carries TRBV7-9 and TRBJ2-7; 8 bases match TRBD2. Germline values: CDR1 SEHNR, CDR2 FQNEAQ (reference sequence). This CDR3 has 16 amino acids. After removal of 5 bases from V and 6 bases from J, the junction contained 15 bases not matched to a gene. CDR3 region: CASSPGASGGESEQYF. CDR3 bases: TGTGCCAGCAGCCCCGGGGCGAGCGGGGGCGAGTCCGAGCAGTACTTC. The full variable domain, rest sourced from reference TRBV7-9 and TRBJ2-7, is DTGVSQNPRHKITKRGQNVTFRCDPISEHNRLYWYRQTLGQGPEFLTYFQNEAQLEKSRLLSDRFSAERPKGSFSTLEIQRTEQGDSAMYLCASSPGASGGESEQYFGPGTRLTVT.

This chain joins TRBV4-1 and TRBJ2-7, with D possibly TRBD1 on 6 matching bases. V was clipped by 0 bases and J by 2 bases, with 17 bases between them. The CDR3 covers 17 residues. Germline V gene lookup returns CDR1 MGHRA and CDR2 YSYEKL. CDR3 protein: CASSQDPTGFGPYEQYF. The CDR3 region has the DNA TGCGCCAGCAGCCAAGATCCCACAGGGTTTGGTCCCTACGAGCAGTACTTC.

The chain combines TRBV7-6 with TRBJ2-7; TRBD2 matches at 15 bases. With 4 bases clipped from V and 2 bases from J, the junction kept 15 bases outside the gene matches. In germline, CDR1 is SGHVS, CDR2 FNYEAQ. The CDR3 covers 20 residues. In nucleotides, the CDR3 is TGTGCCAGCAGCTCCTACCCGCCGGGACTAGCGGGAGGTTACCCCTACGAGCAGTACTTC. Its translation is CASSSYPPGLAGGYPYEQYF.

The V gene is TRBV11-2, the J gene TRBJ2-7; 7 positions agree with TRBD2. The CDR3 spans 19 residues. J lost 6 bases, V lost 1 base, and 21 bases had no gene match. Germline V gene lookup returns CDR1 SGHAT and CDR2 FQNNGV. CDR3 amino acids: CASSLGAGDGVLGTGEQYF. The CDR3 nucleotides read TGTGCCAGCAGCTTAGGCGCGGGGGACGGCGTTCTAGGGACCGGCGAGCAGTACTTC.

The chain couples TRBV7-6 to TRBJ2-7; 9 nucleotides match TRBD1. Trimming at V came to 1 base and at J to 5 bases, leaving 12 bases not matched to a gene. The CDR3 is 17 residues long. Germline assignment: CDR1 SGHVS and CDR2 FNYEAQ. The CDR3, as DNA: TGTGCCAGCAGCTTAGGAGTCGCGGGACAGGGTACCCACGAGCAGTACTTC. Amino acids: CASSLGVAGQGTHEQYF.

This chain links TRBV4-1 with TRBJ1-3, with 9 positions matching TRBD1. The CDR3 is made up of 15 amino acids. Germline lookup yields CDR1 MGHRA and CDR2 YSYEKL. V lost 5 bases, J lost 5 bases, and 7 bases stayed unmatched. The CDR3 DNA sequence: TGCGCCAGCAGCTCAACGGGGACAGGGAGAAACACCATATATTTT. Translation gives CASSSTGTGRNTIYF.

This clone was seen only once. This sequence joins TRBV7-9 and TRBJ2-1; D remains ambiguous. The CDR3 has 13 amino acids. With 1 base removed from V and 6 bases from J, the gap between germline ends came to 7 bases. Germline V gene data show CDR1 as SEHNR and CDR2 as FQNEAQ (reference sequence). The CDR3 coding sequence is TGTGCCAGCAGCTTAGGTTCGAGCAATGAGCAGTTCTTC. Its protein product is CASSLGSSNEQFF.

The chain carries TRBV11-2 and TRBJ2-7; 10 positions match TRBD2. Germline V gene data show CDR1 as SGHAT and CDR2 as FQNNGV. This CDR3 is 16 amino acids long. J was trimmed by 6 bases and V by 0 bases; bases with no gene match: 8. The CDR3 reads CASSLERLAGAFEQYF. CDR3 sequence (DNA): TGTGCCAGCAGCTTAGAACGGCTAGCGGGAGCCTTCGAGCAGTACTTC.

The chain couples TRBV25-1 to TRBJ1-2; no reliable D call. Trimming removed 5 bases at V and 2 bases at J, with 9 bases between. The germline V gene has CDR1 MGHDK and CDR2 SYGVNS. CDR3 length equals 13 residues. As DNA, the CDR3 is TGTGCCAGCAGTTCCCCAGCGAACTATGGCTACACCTTC. Protein sequence: CASSSPANYGYTF.

V gene TRBV18 combines with J gene TRBJ1-5; D is unresolved. Trimming stripped 8 bases from V and 5 bases from J, with 13 bases between. CDR3 size: 13 residues. Germline V gene sequence: CDR1 KGHSH, CDR2 LQKENI. The CDR3 spells CASAISMDQPQHF. CDR3 bases: TGTGCCAGCGCTATTTCCATGGATCAGCCCCAGCATTTT. Drawing the rest from reference TRBV18 and TRBJ1-5, the complete variable domain is NAGVMQNPRHLVRRRGQEARLRCSPMKGHSHVYWYRQLPEEGLKFMVYLQKENIIDESGMPKERFSAEFPKEGPSILRIQQVVRGDSAAYFCASAISMDQPQHFGDGTRLSIL.

The CDR3 here is CASSLASGEETQYF. In DNA, the CDR3 is TGTGCCAGCAGCTTGGCCTCGGGGGAAGAGACCCAGTACTTC. This chain uses TRBV5-6 with TRBJ2-5; weak D call: TRBD2 (6 bases). CDR3 length: 14 residues. With 0 bases removed from V and 3 bases from J, the gap between germline ends came to 9 bases. Germline V gene sequence: CDR1 SGHDT, CDR2 YYEEEE.

V and J are TRBV5-1 and TRBJ2-1, with 14 bases aligning to TRBD2. This CDR3 is built from 14 residues. CDR1 is SGHRS and CDR2 is YFSETQ in the germline V gene. Trimming cost V 4 bases and J 10 bases; bases outside gene matches: 4. In DNA, the CDR3 is TGCGCCAGCAGCGGGGGACTAGCGGGAGAGGAGCAGTTCTTC. This codes for CASSGGLAGEEQFF.

This clone is medium-sized by share. The chain recombines TRBV6-4 with TRBJ2-2; the D gene is possibly TRBD1 (6 bases). Germline V gene data show CDR1 as MRHNA and CDR2 as SNTAGT. The CDR3 runs to 16 residues. The germline V and J ends were trimmed by 0 bases and 1 base, with 9 bases remaining between them. For the CDR3, the DNA is TGTGCCAGCAGTGACTCACCGGGACAGAACACCGGGGAGCTGTTTTTT. Amino acid sequence: CASSDSPGQNTGELFF.

The chain couples TRBV19 to TRBJ1-1, with D possibly being TRBD1 (5 bases). Germline V gene data show CDR1 as LNHDA and CDR2 as SQIVND (reference sequence). This CDR3 spans 14 amino acids. Trimming removed 7 bases from V and 3 bases from J, with 15 bases in between. CDR3 in amino acids: CASTTGGVDTEAFF. The CDR3 DNA reads as TGTGCCAGTACCACTGGGGGGGTAGACACTGAAGCTTTCTTT. Full variable domain (outside the CDR3, taken from reference TRBV19 and TRBJ1-1): DGGITQSPKYLFRKEGQNVTLSCEQNLNHDAMYWYRQDPGQGLRLIYYSQIVNDFQKGDIAEGYSVSREKKESFPLTVTSAQKNPTAFYLCASTTGGVDTEAFFGQGTRLTVV.

The CDR3 sequence is CAISDRSGPSYNEQFF. The CDR3 DNA reads as TGTGCCATCAGTGACCGTAGCGGGCCCTCCTACAATGAGCAGTTCTTC. This chain connects TRBV10-3 to TRBJ2-1; TRBD2 matches at 7 bases. The V gene end was trimmed by 3 bases and the J gene end by 0 bases; junction bases not matched to a gene: 5. This CDR3 is built from 16 residues. Germline assignment: CDR1 ENHRY and CDR2 SYGVKD.

The chain joins TRBV2 to TRBJ1-4, with 9 positions matching TRBD1. The germline CDR1 and CDR2 sequences are SNHLY and FYNNEI. The CDR3 runs 15 residues. V gave up 0 bases and J gave up 14 bases; unmatched junction bases: 10. The CDR3 is CASSEALQGASPLFF. The CDR3 coding sequence is TGTGCCAGCAGTGAAGCTTTACAGGGGGCCAGTCCCCTGTTTTTT.

The chain is built from TRBV11-2 and TRBJ2-5, with D unresolved. V was clipped by 5 bases and J by 5 bases, with 12 bases between them. Looked up from germline, CDR1 is SGHAT and CDR2 is FQNNGV. CDR3 length equals 13 residues. CDR3 residues: CASSPVHWETQYF. The CDR3 DNA follows: TGTGCCAGCAGCCCGGTCCATTGGGAGACCCAGTACTTC.

This chain links TRBV28 with TRBJ1-2; D is possibly TRBD1 (6 bases). The germline V gene has CDR1 MDHEN and CDR2 SYDVKM. Deletions cut 6 bases from V and 6 bases from J, with 14 bases between. CDR3 length: 13 amino acids. CDR3 coding DNA: TGTGCCAGCAGACCCGACAGGATCGATGGCTACACCTTC. Residues: CASRPDRIDGYTF.

The V and J genes are TRBV27 and TRBJ2-2; a weak D match, TRBD1 (6 bases). Germline V gene sequence: CDR1 MNHEY, CDR2 SMNVEV (reference sequence). The CDR3 runs 16 residues. The V end was cut by 5 bases, the J end by 1 base, with 14 bases between. The CDR3 protein is CASSRSGTQNTGELFF. In DNA, the CDR3 is TGTGCCAGCAGTAGATCCGGGACACAGAACACCGGGGAGCTGTTTTTT.

The V call is TRBV7-3, the J call TRBJ1-1; D gene uncertain. Germline lookup yields CDR1 SGHTA and CDR2 FQGTGA. V lost 2 bases and J 7 bases, leaving 8 bases between the germline ends. This CDR3 is built from 12 residues. Here the CDR3 DNA reads TGTGCCAGCAGCTTAGAAAACGGTGAAGCTTTCTTT. Protein: CASSLENGEAFF.